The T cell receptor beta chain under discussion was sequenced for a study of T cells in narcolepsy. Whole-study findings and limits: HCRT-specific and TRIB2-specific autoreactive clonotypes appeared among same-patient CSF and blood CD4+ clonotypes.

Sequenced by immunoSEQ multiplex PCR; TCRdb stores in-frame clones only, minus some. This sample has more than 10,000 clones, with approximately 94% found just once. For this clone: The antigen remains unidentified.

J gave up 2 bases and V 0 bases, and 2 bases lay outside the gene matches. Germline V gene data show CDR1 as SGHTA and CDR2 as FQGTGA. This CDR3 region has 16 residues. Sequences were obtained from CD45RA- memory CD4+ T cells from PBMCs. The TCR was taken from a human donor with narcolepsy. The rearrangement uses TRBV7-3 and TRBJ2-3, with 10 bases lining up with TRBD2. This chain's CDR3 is CASSLTSGGFTDTQYF. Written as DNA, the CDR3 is TGTGCCAGCAGCTTAACTAGCGGGGGGTTCACAGATACGCAGTATTTT.